What follows are 10 T cell receptor beta chains derived from one specimen sequenced in a study of T-cell memory formation after mild COVID-19. TCRdb called the 5' RACE reads again in MiXCR, with one record for every CDR3 protein. The sample consists of 140,000 or so distinct CDR3 sequences, 6% to 6.5% of them appearing once. The material sequenced was PBMCs or a T cell subset sorted from them (not recorded which). The receptors shown here come from an adult woman who had mild COVID-19 (a few samples of this study predate the infection). Cell type and time point are not known.

This clonotype was seen ten or more times. V is TRBV4-2 and J is TRBJ1-2; tentative D call: TRBD1 (6 bases). Germline V gives CDR1 LGHNA, CDR2 YNFKEQ. Trimming took off 4 bases at V and 2 bases at J, with 11 bases between the two ends. The CDR3 spans 14 residues. DNA of the CDR3: TGTGCCAGCAGCCCTGGACAGAAAAACTATGGCTACACCTTC. Encoded protein: CASSPGQKNYGYTF.

This clonotype was counted ten times or more. The rearrangement uses TRBV20-1 and TRBJ2-2; TRBD1 matches at 8 bases. V was pared by 1 base and J by 1 base, with 5 bases of the junction left unmatched. This CDR3 comprises 16 residues. Germline V lookup: CDR1 DFQATT, CDR2 SNEGSKA (reference sequence). For the CDR3, the DNA is TGCAGTGCTAGAGTTGGTGGGACAGGGAACACCGGGGAGCTGTTTTTT. Its translation is CSARVGGTGNTGELFF.

This clonotype was detected a few times. This chain joins TRBV20-1 and TRBJ2-3; no clear D. Trimming removed 1 base from V and 0 bases from J, with 8 bases in between. Looked up from germline, CDR1 is DFQATT and CDR2 is SNEGSKA (reference sequence). The CDR3 loop spans 14 amino acids. The CDR3 sequence is CSARGGLSTDTQYF. CDR3 in DNA: TGCAGTGCTAGAGGGGGTCTGAGCACAGATACGCAGTATTTT.

This clonotype was counted ten times or more. The V call is TRBV12-3 or TRBV12-4, the J call TRBJ1-6; a possible D gene is TRBD1 (6 bases). Trimming took off 6 bases at V and 7 bases at J, with 16 bases between the two ends. The CDR3 runs 15 residues. The CDR3 protein is CASSVLDRGNSPLHF. The CDR3 DNA is TGTGCCAGCAGCGTGTTGGACAGAGGAAATTCACCCCTCCACTTT.

The chain recombines TRBV4-3 with TRBJ1-6; D gene ambiguous. Trimming pared 0 bases from V and 7 bases from J, leaving 4 bases between. Germline lookup yields CDR1 LGHNA and CDR2 YSLEER. This CDR3 has 13 residues. The CDR3 loop is CASSQEGNSPLHF. In DNA, the CDR3 is TGCGCCAGCAGCCAAGAAGGGAATTCACCCCTCCACTTT.

This clonotype was seen repeatedly, ten times or more. This sequence joins TRBV9 and TRBJ2-7; the match to TRBD2 covers 13 bases. The CDR3 runs 16 residues. V lost 3 bases, J lost 2 bases, and 5 bases stayed unmatched. The germline V gene has CDR1 SGDLS and CDR2 YYNGEE. As DNA, the CDR3 is TGTGCCAGCAGCGCCCAAGGACTAGCGGGAGCCTACGAGCAGTACTTC. Translating it yields CASSAQGLAGAYEQYF.

This clonotype was recorded many times. CDR3 nucleotide sequence: TGCAGCGTTGAAAGAGGACTAGTTCGGAATGAGCAGTTCTTC. It specifies CSVERGLVRNEQFF. The chain couples TRBV29-1 to TRBJ2-1; 7 nucleotides align to TRBD2. In germline, CDR1 is SQVTM, CDR2 ANQGSEA. The V and J ends lost 2 bases and 7 bases, in that order; junction bases with no gene match: 8. The CDR3 has 14 amino acids.

This clonotype came up a few times. CDR3 nucleotides: TGTGCCAGCAGCCAAGTGGAGAGCAATTCACCCCTCCACTTT. Translated, it gives CASSQVESNSPLHF. This chain uses TRBV3-1 with TRBJ1-6; the D is unclear. The CDR3 loop spans 14 amino acids. The germline CDR1 and CDR2 sequences are LGHDT and YNNKEL (reference sequence). V was clipped by 1 base and J by 7 bases, with 8 bases between them.

This clonotype has more than one count but fewer than ten. The chain uses TRBV25-1 and TRBJ2-3; 10 bases are a match to TRBD1. CDR3 length equals 16 residues. Trimming removed 5 bases from V and 6 bases from J; junction bases left unmatched: 11. CDR1 MGHDK and CDR2 SYGVNS come from the germline V gene. The CDR3 reads CASSNPGTGEADTQYF. DNA for the CDR3: TGTGCCAGCAGTAATCCTGGGACAGGGGAGGCGGATACGCAGTATTTT. Full variable domain (missing parts from reference TRBV25-1 and TRBJ2-3): EADIYQTPRYLVIGTGKKITLECSQTMGHDKMYWYQQDPGMELHLIHYSYGVNSTEKGDLSSESTVSRIRTEHFPLTLESARPSHTSQYLCASSNPGTGEADTQYFGPGTRLTVL.

Turning to this clonotype: A much larger clone differs from this one at a single base, so this may be a read error. The chain carries TRBV25-1 and TRBJ1-5; D is unresolved. This CDR3 comprises 15 residues. Germline lookup yields CDR1 MGHDK and CDR2 SYGVNS. The CDR3 coding sequence is TGTGCCAGCAGTGAAGGCCAAGGTAATCATCAGCCCAAGCATTTT. It is translated as CASSEGQGNHQPKHF.